The 9 T cell receptor beta chains below come from one sample, sequenced in a study of CD8 T cells in Susac syndrome. A quantity of roughly 0.5 to 1 ug RNA underwent reverse transcription using random hexamers. Using its own MiXCR run on the immunoSEQ multiplex PCR reads, TCRdb lists one record per CDR3 protein. The top ten hold about 0.41% of the sample, which has more than 80,000 distinct CDR3 sequences, roughly 94% seen once. Source material: CD8+ T cells from PBMCs. These receptors were collected from a human donor with Susac syndrome.

This clonotype was counted only a few times. The rearrangement joins TRBV29-1 to TRBJ1-2; D may be TRBD1 (6 bases). CDR1 and CDR2 from the germline V gene are SQVTM and ANQGSEA. Trimming stripped 6 bases from V and 3 bases from J, with 11 bases between. This CDR3 has 12 residues. CDR3 loop: CSVEQGYYGYTF. CDR3 nucleotide sequence: TGCAGCGTCGAACAGGGATACTATGGCTACACCTTC. The full variable domain, in which reference TRBV29-1 and TRBJ1-2 provide the parts outside the CDR3, is SAVISQKPSRDICQRGTSLTIQCQVDSQVTMMFWYRQQPGQSLTLIATANQGSEATYESGFVIDKFPISRPNLTFSTLTVSNMSPEDSSIYLCSVEQGYYGYTFGSGTRLTVV.

V usage is TRBV3-1 and J usage is TRBJ2-7, with TRBD1 matching 8 bases. The CDR3 consists of 16 residues. Germline-derived CDR1 and CDR2 are LGHDT and YNNKEL (reference sequence). After removal of 0 bases from V and 5 bases from J, the junction contained 9 bases not matched to a gene. The CDR3 loop reads CASSQDRRQGTHEQYF. Written as DNA, the CDR3 is TGTGCCAGCAGCCAAGATCGGCGACAGGGGACACACGAGCAGTACTTC.

This rearrangement joins TRBV20-1 to TRBJ1-2; D gene ambiguous. Germline lookup yields CDR1 DFQATT and CDR2 SNEGSKA (reference sequence). The CDR3 length is 17 residues. V was shortened by 0 bases and J by 0 bases, with 17 bases between the two germline ends. In DNA, the CDR3 is TGCAGTGCTAGAGACACCCTTCGTGACGGCGCTAACTATGGCTACACCTTC. This gives the protein CSARDTLRDGANYGYTF.

The V gene is TRBV2, the J gene TRBJ1-1; D gene ambiguous. CDR3 length: 11 amino acids. The V gene's germline CDR1 is SNHLY and CDR2 FYNNEI. V shed 0 bases and J shed 6 bases, with 2 bases lying between them. CDR3 region: CASSEASEAFF. CDR3 in DNA: TGTGCCAGCAGTGAAGCCTCTGAAGCTTTCTTT. The full variable domain, in which reference TRBV2 and TRBJ1-1 provide the parts outside the CDR3, is EPEVTQTPSHQVTQMGQEVILRCVPISNHLYFYWYRQILGQKVEFLVSFYNNEISEKSEIFDDQFSVERPDGSNFTLKIRSTKLEDSAMYFCASSEASEAFFGQGTRLTVV.

The chain couples TRBV4-1 to TRBJ1-5; 8 positions match TRBD1. J gave up 6 bases and V 4 bases, and 8 bases lay outside the gene matches. CDR1 and CDR2 from the germline V gene are MGHRA and YSYEKL. The CDR3 runs 15 residues. Here the CDR3 reads CASSRLQGDSQPQHF. For the CDR3, the DNA is TGCGCCAGCAGCCGACTACAGGGGGATAGTCAGCCCCAGCATTTT.

This clonotype has a handful of counts. The chain combines TRBV3-1 with TRBJ2-7, with 7 bases matching TRBD1. CDR3 length equals 14 residues. V was clipped by 1 base and J by 3 bases; unmatched bases: 3. CDR1 is LGHDT and CDR2 is YNNKEL in the germline V gene (reference sequence). The CDR3 region has the DNA TGTGCCAGCAGCCAAGGTCCAGGGGGCTACGAGCAGTACTTC. Its translation: CASSQGPGGYEQYF.

The chain joins TRBV27 to TRBJ2-7; 7 nucleotides align to TRBD1. Trimming cost V 2 bases and J 2 bases; bases outside gene matches: 6. Germline V gene lookup returns CDR1 MNHEY and CDR2 SMNVEV (reference sequence). The CDR3 extends over 15 amino acids. The CDR3 protein is CASSLAGTETYEQYF. The CDR3 DNA reads as TGTGCCAGCAGTTTAGCCGGGACAGAGACCTACGAGCAGTACTTC.

This clonotype was seen just once. The J gene is TRBJ2-7, the V gene TRBV9; the D is unclear. Germline V gives CDR1 SGDLS, CDR2 YYNGEE. The V gene lost 0 bases and the J gene lost 6 bases, with 10 bases spanning the gap. There are 13 residues in the CDR3. In DNA, the CDR3 is TGTGCCAGCAGCGTAGGTGAGGTTGGCGAGCAGTACTTC. Translated: CASSVGEVGEQYF.

The rearrangement uses TRBV5-1 and TRBJ2-3; D perhaps matches TRBD2 (6 bases). The CDR3 extends over 16 amino acids. V dropped 0 bases and J dropped 2 bases, with 13 bases sitting between them. Germline loops: CDR1 SGHRS, CDR2 YFSETQ. The CDR3 here is CASSLEPGLTTDTQYF. As DNA, the CDR3 is TGCGCCAGCAGCTTGGAGCCGGGACTTACCACAGATACGCAGTATTTT.